This T cell receptor (beta chain) emerged from a study of blood T cell repertoires in COVID-19. Sequenced by immunoSEQ multiplex PCR; TCRdb stores in-frame clones only, minus some. The data show roughly 260,000 clones, roughly 86% seen once. The CDR3 totals 15 residues. Trimming pared 6 bases from V and 4 bases from J, leaving 15 bases between. The chain joins TRBV23-1 to TRBJ2-2, with D possibly matching TRBD2 (6 bases). TRBV23-1 is identified as an open reading frame with a role that is uncertain. The specimen sequenced was peripheral blood. The sequence derives from a man aged 35 to 55 who had recovered from COVID-19. The CDR3 DNA sequence: TGCGCCAGCAGGATAACGGGGGTTAGCACCGGGGAGCTGTTTTTT. This gives the protein CASRITGVSTGELFF.